The 13 T cell receptor beta chains reported below all come from one sample, sequenced in a study of CXCR3-negative and CXCR3-positive naive CD8 T cells. No antigen has been assigned to these receptors. General study results and limits: TRB CDR3 hydrophobicity was greater in CXCR3-positive naive cells than in CXCR3-negative naive cells.

The libraries of TRB cDNA were constructed through 5' RACE using UMI labels. With the 5' RACE reads reprocessed, TCRdb shows one record per CDR3 protein and no DNA. The ten top clones account for 0.4% to 0.5%, within a sample of some 150,000 distinct CDR3 sequences. The sample was naive CXCR3+ CD8+ T cells from blood. Subset denoted: CD45RO-CCR7+CD27+CD95- naive CD8+ T cells expressing CXCR3 (TNR3+). The origin of the receptors is a human donor in good health. Some clones in this sample may be carry-over from other donors' samples.

The chain combines TRBV28 with TRBJ2-1; TCRdb's D call of TRBD2 is untestable without DNA. The CDR3 runs to 16 residues. Germline V CDR1 and CDR2: MDHEN, SYDVKM. CDR3 sequence reads: CASSLAVVGGVNEQFF.

This chain's CDR3 is CASSPPRQGFTDTQYF. The chain employs TRBV7-9 and TRBJ2-3; TCRdb's assignment of TRBD1 cannot be checked, as there is no DNA. CDR3 length: 16 residues. Germline V gene data show CDR1 as SEHNR and CDR2 as FQNEAQ (reference sequence). The variable domain in full, completed from reference TRBV7-9 and TRBJ2-3, reads DTGVSQNPRHKITKRGQNVTFRCDPISEHNRLYWYRQTLGQGPEFLTYFQNEAQLEKSRLLSDRFSAERPKGSFSTLEIQRTEQGDSAMYLCASSPPRQGFTDTQYFGPGTRLTVL.

The rearrangement uses TRBV7-2 and TRBJ2-7; absent DNA, TCRdb's TRBD2 call cannot be checked. CDR3 length equals 18 residues. Germline V lookup: CDR1 SGHTA, CDR2 FQGNSA. CDR3 in amino acids: CASSLDVSGGGRSYEQYF.

The CDR3 sequence is CASSVVSDTQYF. The chain employs TRBV9 and TRBJ2-3. The V gene's germline CDR1 is SGDLS and CDR2 YYNGEE. CDR3 length: 12 residues.

V is TRBV28 and J is TRBJ2-7. Germline CDR1 is MDHEN and CDR2 is SYDVKM. This CDR3 contains 16 residues. CDR3 loop: CASSLMRTEGYNEQYF.

This chain connects TRBV2 to TRBJ2-2; TCRdb lists TRBD2, though no DNA is available to test this call. This CDR3 is built from 15 residues. Germline lookup yields CDR1 SNHLY and CDR2 FYNNEI. Here the CDR3 reads CARSGGRPSPGELFF.

This chain connects TRBV19 to TRBJ2-7; TCRdb gives TRBD2 as the D gene, but with no DNA this cannot be confirmed. Germline CDR1 reads LNHDA; CDR2 reads SQIVND (reference sequence). The CDR3 has 14 residues. CDR3 amino acids: CASSMMAGLNEQYF.

The chain uses TRBV4-1 and TRBJ2-7. Looked up from germline, CDR1 is MGHRA and CDR2 is YSYEKL. This CDR3 region has 14 residues. The CDR3 loop reads CASSQLGQRYEQYF.

This rearrangement joins TRBV7-9 to TRBJ2-7; the D gene TCRdb calls, TRBD1, cannot be checked with no DNA. The CDR3 is 14 amino acids. Germline V gene data show CDR1 as SEHNR and CDR2 as FQNEAQ (reference sequence). The CDR3 spells CASSQVGPIYEQYF.

V usage is TRBV11-1 and J usage is TRBJ2-3; TCRdb lists TRBD2, though no DNA is available to test this call. The germline CDR1 and CDR2 sequences are SGHAT and FQDESV (reference sequence). The length of the CDR3 is 15 residues. The CDR3 here is CASSLEAGVKDTQYF.

The V and J genes are TRBV2 and TRBJ1-5; TCRdb designates TRBD1, a call that cannot be tested without DNA. The CDR3 has 14 residues. CDR1 and CDR2 from the germline V gene are SNHLY and FYNNEI. CDR3: CHQLWQGGEMPQHF. The full variable domain, rest sourced from reference TRBV2 and TRBJ1-5, is EPEVTQTPSHQVTQMGQEVILRCVPISNHLYFYWYRQILGQKVEFLVSFYNNEISEKSEIFDDQFSVERPDGSNFTLKIRSTKLEDSAMYFCHQLWQGGEMPQHFGDGTRLSIL.

The chain carries TRBV20-1 and TRBJ1-5; TCRdb gives TRBD1 as the D gene, but with no DNA this cannot be confirmed. The CDR3 has 14 residues. Per the germline V gene, CDR1 is DFQATT and CDR2 is SNEGSKA (reference sequence). The CDR3 loop reads CSVDVDSSGQPQHF.

The chain uses TRBV19 and TRBJ2-7; the D call of TRBD2 rests on TCRdb alone, since no DNA is present to check it. The germline CDR1 and CDR2 sequences are LNHDA and SQIVND (reference sequence). The CDR3 is made up of 14 amino acids. The CDR3 protein is CASSISGGIDEQYF.